A selection of T cell receptor beta chains follows, all from one sample in a study of blood T cell repertoires in COVID-19. The method was immunoSEQ multiplex PCR; TCRdb's version includes in-frame clones alone and lacks a portion of them. The table has a few hundred thousand clones, around four fifths seen once. Material for sequencing was peripheral blood. The source is a man aged 25-45 years who had recovered from COVID-19. Both conserved end residues are part of each CDR3. D genes are given only for firm matches. Clone sizes are given selectively: once, few, many, or a class where the clone is expanded.

size: .; J: TRBJ2-7; D: .; V: TRBV15; CDR3: CATSRGQGVGEQYF; DNA: TGTGCCACCAGCAGAGGGCAGGGTGTGGGCGAGCAGTACTTC
size: .; J: TRBJ2-2; D: .; V: TRBV4-1; CDR3: CASSQGPGEGSTGELFF; DNA: TGCGCCAGCAGCCAAGGGCCAGGGGAGGGAAGCACCGGGGAGCTGTTTTTT
size: .; J: TRBJ1-1; D: .; V: TRBV7-2; CDR3: CASSRGNTEAFF; DNA: TGTGCCAGCAGCCGAGGGAACACTGAAGCTTTCTTT
size: .; J: TRBJ1-4; D: .; V: TRBV5-1; CDR3: CASSLDGATNEKLFF; DNA: TGCGCCAGCAGCTTGGACGGGGCAACTAATGAAAAACTGTTTTTT
size: .; J: TRBJ2-3; D: .; V: TRBV9; CDR3: CASSTGGGATDTQYF; DNA: TGTGCCAGCAGCACGGGGGGCGGGGCAACAGATACGCAGTATTTT
size: .; J: TRBJ2-1; D: .; V: TRBV5-4; CDR3: CASSLEGDEQFF; DNA: TGTGCCAGCAGCTTGGAGGGGGATGAGCAGTTCTTC
size: .; J: TRBJ1-2; D: .; V: TRBV19; CDR3: CASSRGSLYGYTF; DNA: TGTGCCAGTAGCCGGGGGTCCCTCTATGGCTACACCTTC
size: .; J: TRBJ1-1; D: .; V: TRBV7-2; CDR3: CASSWEAVNTEAFF; DNA: TGTGCCAGCAGCTGGGAGGCAGTGAACACTGAAGCTTTCTTT
size: many; J: TRBJ1-2; D: .; V: TRBV9; CDR3: CASSDSLEGYTF; DNA: TGTGCCAGCAGCGACAGCTTAGAAGGCTACACCTTC
size: .; J: TRBJ1-1; D: TRBD1; V: TRBV5-1; CDR3: CASRITGGSSSEAFF; DNA: TGCGCCAGCAGAATTACAGGGGGCTCGTCTTCTGAAGCTTTCTTT
size: once; J: TRBJ1-5; D: .; V: TRBV4-1; CDR3: CASSPGGYRDNQPQHF; DNA: TGCGCCAGCAGCCCGGGGGGGTATCGAGACAATCAGCCCCAGCATTTT
size: .; J: TRBJ1-6; D: .; V: TRBV27; CDR3: CASSFWVGGSPLHF; DNA: TGTGCCAGCAGTTTCTGGGTGGGGGGATCACCCCTCCACTTT
size: .; J: TRBJ1-3; D: .; V: TRBV7-8; CDR3: CASSLSSLGGNTIYF; DNA: TGTGCCAGCAGCTTATCGTCGCTTGGCGGAAACACCATATATTTT
size: .; J: TRBJ1-6; D: .; V: TRBV5-1; CDR3: CASSPSSEGRGSYNSPLHF; DNA: TGCGCCAGCAGCCCTAGTTCGGAGGGTAGGGGCTCCTATAATTCACCCCTCCACTTT
size: .; J: TRBJ1-1; D: TRBD1; V: TRBV6-5; CDR3: CASSYADRFEAFF; DNA: TGTGCCAGCAGTTACGCGGACAGGTTTGAAGCTTTCTTT
size: .; J: TRBJ1-5; D: .; V: TRBV7-3; CDR3: CASSLNGQSNQPQHF; DNA: TGTGCCAGCAGCCTCAACGGACAGAGCAATCAGCCCCAGCATTTT
size: few; J: TRBJ2-1; D: .; V: TRBV28; CDR3: CASSLGGTSYNEQFF; DNA: TGTGCCAGCAGTTTAGGGGGCACCTCCTACAATGAGCAGTTCTTC
size: .; J: TRBJ2-2; D: .; V: TRBV11-2; CDR3: CASSSQGSGWELFF; DNA: TGTGCCAGCAGCTCACAGGGTTCCGGCTGGGAGCTGTTTTTT
size: .; J: TRBJ1-2; D: TRBD1; V: TRBV6-1; CDR3: CASSEWQGAQEGYTF; DNA: TGTGCCAGCAGTGAGTGGCAGGGGGCACAGGAAGGCTACACCTTC
size: few; J: TRBJ2-7; D: .; V: TRBV6-6; CDR3: CASSPMGSISYEQYF; DNA: TGTGCCAGCAGCCCTATGGGCAGTATCTCCTACGAGCAGTACTTC
size: .; J: TRBJ2-6; D: TRBD1; V: TRBV19; CDR3: CASKMYGTELSGANVLTF; DNA: TGTGCCAGTAAAATGTACGGGACAGAGCTCTCTGGGGCCAACGTCCTGACTTTC
size: .; J: TRBJ2-7; D: TRBD1; V: TRBV10-2; CDR3: CASRQGDGAYEQYF; DNA: TGCGCCAGCCGCCAGGGGGACGGAGCTTACGAGCAGTACTTC
size: .; J: TRBJ2-3; D: .; V: TRBV27; CDR3: CASSLTHLSVAVSNTQYF; DNA: TGTGCCAGCAGTTTGACCCACCTTAGCGTCGCCGTATCGAATACGCAGTATTTT
size: .; J: TRBJ2-3; D: .; V: TRBV7-3; CDR3: CASSLGGPSTDTQYF; DNA: TGTGCCAGCAGCTTGGGGGGGCCTAGCACAGATACGCAGTATTTT
size: .; J: TRBJ2-1; D: .; V: TRBV29-1; CDR3: CSVENRARYNEQFF; DNA: TGCAGCGTGGAGAACAGGGCACGTTACAATGAGCAGTTCTTC
size: .; J: TRBJ1-3; D: .; V: TRBV5-1; CDR3: CASSLQGSGNTIYF; DNA: TGCGCCAGCAGCTTACAGGGTTCGGGAAACACCATATATTTT
size: few; J: TRBJ1-2; D: TRBD1; V: TRBV6-5; CDR3: CASSYLRDRVYGYTF; DNA: TGTGCCAGCAGTTACCTACGGGACAGGGTCTATGGCTACACCTTC
size: .; J: TRBJ2-5; D: TRBD2; V: TRBV4-2; CDR3: CANSQYPAGGGETQYF; DNA: TGTGCCAACAGCCAATATCCAGCGGGGGGAGGAGAGACCCAGTACTTC
size: .; J: TRBJ1-4; D: .; V: TRBV7-9; CDR3: CASSLREVRGEKLFF; DNA: TGTGCCAGCAGCTTAAGGGAGGTTCGGGGAGAAAAACTGTTTTTT
size: .; J: TRBJ2-1; D: TRBD1; V: TRBV5-1; CDR3: CASSLEGTGAYNEQFF; DNA: TGCGCCAGCAGCTTGGAAGGGACAGGGGCCTACAATGAGCAGTTCTTC
size: .; J: TRBJ2-7; D: .; V: TRBV7-8; CDR3: CASGSGFIGSLEQYF; DNA: TGTGCCAGCGGCTCGGGATTTATTGGCTCTCTCGAGCAGTACTTC